The source of this TCR beta chain is a study of long-term antiretroviral therapy in people with HIV. Worth noting for this clone: Relative to the germline gene, one junction end is altered; a read error may explain this.

immunoSEQ v3.0 was run at survey level. The data were produced by immunoSEQ multiplex PCR, yet TCRdb's version contains in-frame clones alone and is incomplete. This table has about 34,000 clones, roughly 94% appearing once. This CDR3 comprises 16 residues. Germline V CDR1 and CDR2: SGHNT, YENEEA. Amounts of roughly 1-11 million cryopreserved PBMC were held in the samples before DNA extraction. The sequenced sample was unsorted PBMCs, obtained 5 to 5.5 years after starting antiretroviral therapy. The V call is TRBV11-3, the J call TRBJ2-5, with TRBD2 as a possible D gene (6 bases). This TCR was recovered from a woman aged 45-60 years with HIV. The CDR3 sequence is CASSFSTGGAQETRYF. The CDR3 DNA follows: TGTGCCAGCAGCTTTTCGACCGGAGGGGCCCAAGAGACCCGGTACTTC. The full variable domain, in which reference TRBV11-3 and TRBJ2-5 provide the parts outside the CDR3, is EAGVVQSPRYKIIEKKQPVAFWCNPISGHNTLYWYLQNLGQGPELLIRYENEEAVDDSQLPKDRFSAERLKGVDSTLKIQPAELGDSAVYLCASSFSTGGAQETRYFGPGTRLLVL.